This T cell receptor (beta chain) was sequenced in a study of T cell responses to AZD1222 COVID-19 vaccine. The CDR3 has 15 residues. Germline CDR1 reads MNHEY; CDR2 reads SVGAGI. Trimming shortened V by 2 bases and J by 1 base, and 9 bases separated the two germline ends. TCRdb's table, derived via immunoSEQ multiplex PCR, lists solely in-frame clones and lacks some. The sample shows roughly 100,000 clones, about nine tenths of them seen only once. This receptor was identified in an adult in good health. The rearrangement uses TRBV6-5 and TRBJ2-1; D remains ambiguous. Sequencing was performed on peripheral blood, taken on day 0 of AZD1222 vaccination. The CDR3 loop is CASSYRSGSYNEQFF. The CDR3, as DNA: TGTGCCAGCAGTTACAGGAGTGGTTCCTACAATGAGCAGTTCTTC.